This T cell receptor beta chain is drawn from a study of blood T cells in healthy people across ages. Study-wide points: Without sorted subsets, naive and antigen-experienced compartments could not be conclusively compared.

Trimming at V came to 6 bases and at J to 4 bases, leaving 9 bases not matched to a gene. Germline V gene data show CDR1 as DFQATT and CDR2 as SNEGSKA (reference sequence). This CDR3 is 13 amino acids long. A second 7 to 11 cycle PCR used barcoded and J-beta primers. TCRdb redid the calling of the 5' RACE reads with MiXCR, one entry per CDR3 protein. The data contain over 950,000 distinct CDR3 sequences, around two fifths of them singletons. This clonotype was picked up a small number of times. Its cognate antigen is unknown. This chain connects TRBV20-1 to TRBJ2-7; 7 bases agree with TRBD2. Sequenced: blood. This sequence originates from a man younger than 30 in good health. The CDR3 bases are TGCAGTGCCAGCTTATCGGGGGGATACGAGCAGTACTTC. Protein product: CSASLSGGYEQYF.